Listed here is a single T cell receptor (beta chain). This entry is derived from a study of blood T cell repertoires in COVID-19. Across the whole study: Whether acute or convalescent, the COVID-19 samples came from the United States, Italy and Spain. PBMCs, B-cell-depleted T cells, or T cells were the source of the cDNA or gDNA that made up the material.

In the authors' methods: Reference gene primer amplification in the assay estimated nucleated cell counts. This table comes from immunoSEQ multiplex PCR, and its TCRdb copy is limited to in-frame clones, with some not included. V and J calls and clone size come straight from that table; D and trimming were deduced from the DNA. The data show roughly 180,000 clones, more than 80% seen once. The clonotype comes from a woman in her sixties with acute or convalescent COVID-19. The sequenced material came from peripheral blood.

CDR3 region: CASSPREGRNEQFF. CDR3 DNA: TGCGCCAGCAGTCCGAGGGAGGGCCGCAATGAGCAGTTCTTC. This rearrangement joins TRBV5-1 to TRBJ2-1; 7 bases are shared with TRBD2. The CDR3 runs 14 residues. Germline CDR1 is SGHRS and CDR2 is YFSETQ. The ends lost 5 bases at V and 6 bases at J; junction bases unmatched: 8.